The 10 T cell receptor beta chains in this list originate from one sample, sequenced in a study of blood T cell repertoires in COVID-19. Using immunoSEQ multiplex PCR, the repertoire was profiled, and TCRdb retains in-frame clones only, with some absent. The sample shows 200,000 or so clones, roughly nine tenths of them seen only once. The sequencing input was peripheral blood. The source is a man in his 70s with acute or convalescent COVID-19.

CDR3 coding DNA: TGTGCCAGCAGCTTGGAACACCTCAGCGGGAAAACTGGGGAGCAGTACTTC. This translates into CASSLEHLSGKTGEQYF. The V call is TRBV5-6, the J call TRBJ2-7; 7 positions agree with TRBD2. The germline CDR1 and CDR2 sequences are SGHDT and YYEEEE. The trim removed 0 bases at V and 7 bases at J, leaving 16 bases unmatched. CDR3 size: 17 residues. Filled out from reference TRBV5-6 and TRBJ2-7, the complete variable domain reads DAGVTQSPTHLIKTRGQQVTLRCSPKSGHDTVSWYQQALGQGPQFIFQYYEEEERQRGNFPDRFSGHQFPNYSSELNVNALLLGDSALYLCASSLEHLSGKTGEQYFGPGTRLTVT.

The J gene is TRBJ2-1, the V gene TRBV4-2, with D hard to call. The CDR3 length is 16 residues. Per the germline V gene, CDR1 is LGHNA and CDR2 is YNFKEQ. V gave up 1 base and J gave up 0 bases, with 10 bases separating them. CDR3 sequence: CASSQGSQVSYNEQFF. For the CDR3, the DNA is TGTGCCAGCAGCCAAGGTAGTCAAGTCTCCTACAATGAGCAGTTCTTC.

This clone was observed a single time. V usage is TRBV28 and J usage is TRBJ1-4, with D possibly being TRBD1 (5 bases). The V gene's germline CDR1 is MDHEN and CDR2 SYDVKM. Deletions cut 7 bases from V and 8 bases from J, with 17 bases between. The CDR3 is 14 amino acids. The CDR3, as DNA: TGTGCCAGCACCTCGGGGGGGATTCAGGAAAAACTGTTTTTT. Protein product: CASTSGGIQEKLFF.

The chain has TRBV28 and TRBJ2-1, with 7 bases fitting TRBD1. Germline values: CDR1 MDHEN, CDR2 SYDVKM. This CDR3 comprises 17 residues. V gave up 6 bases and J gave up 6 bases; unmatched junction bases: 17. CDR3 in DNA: TGTGCCAGCAGACTACCACACAGGGGAATCCCCTCCAATGAGCAGTTCTTC. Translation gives CASRLPHRGIPSNEQFF.

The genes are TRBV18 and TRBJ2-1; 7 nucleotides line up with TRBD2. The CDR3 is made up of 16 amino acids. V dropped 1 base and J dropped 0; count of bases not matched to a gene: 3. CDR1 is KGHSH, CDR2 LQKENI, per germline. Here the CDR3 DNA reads TGTGCCAGCTCACCACAGGGCGGGAGCTCCTACAATGAGCAGTTCTTC. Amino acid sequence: CASSPQGGSSYNEQFF.

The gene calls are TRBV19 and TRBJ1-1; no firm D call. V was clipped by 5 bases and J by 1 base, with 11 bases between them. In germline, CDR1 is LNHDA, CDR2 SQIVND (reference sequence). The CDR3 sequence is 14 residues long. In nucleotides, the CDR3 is TGTGCCAGTAGTCAAACAGTCCAGAACACTGAAGCTTTCTTT. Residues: CASSQTVQNTEAFF.

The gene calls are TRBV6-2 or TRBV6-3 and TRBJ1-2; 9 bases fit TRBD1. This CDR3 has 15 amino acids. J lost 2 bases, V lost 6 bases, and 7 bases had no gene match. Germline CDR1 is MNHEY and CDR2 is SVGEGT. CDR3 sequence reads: CASSHAGTGNYGYTF. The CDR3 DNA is TGTGCCAGCAGCCACGCCGGGACAGGGAACTATGGCTACACCTTC.

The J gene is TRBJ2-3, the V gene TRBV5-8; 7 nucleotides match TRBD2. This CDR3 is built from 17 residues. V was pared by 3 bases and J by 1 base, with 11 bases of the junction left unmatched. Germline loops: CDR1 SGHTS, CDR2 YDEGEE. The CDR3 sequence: CASSSGGIATRTDTQYF. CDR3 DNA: TGTGCCAGCAGCTCCGGGGGGATAGCGACCCGCACAGATACGCAGTATTTT.

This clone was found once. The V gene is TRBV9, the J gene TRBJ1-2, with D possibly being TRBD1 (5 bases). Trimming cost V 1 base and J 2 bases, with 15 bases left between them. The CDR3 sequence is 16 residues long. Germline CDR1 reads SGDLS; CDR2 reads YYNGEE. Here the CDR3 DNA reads TGTGCCAGCAGCGTATCGGCGGGACCCGCCAACTATGGCTACACCTTC. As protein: CASSVSAGPANYGYTF.

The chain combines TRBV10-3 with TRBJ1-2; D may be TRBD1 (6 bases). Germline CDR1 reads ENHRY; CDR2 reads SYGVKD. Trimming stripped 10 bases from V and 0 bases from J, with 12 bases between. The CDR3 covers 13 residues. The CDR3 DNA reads TGTGCCACGTCAGGGGATCCTAACTATGGCTACACCTTC. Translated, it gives CATSGDPNYGYTF.